The next 20 T cell receptor beta chains were all read from a single sample in a study of tumor-infiltrating T cells and Merkel cell polyomavirus. Study at large: CD8+ T cells recognized the Merkel cell polyomavirus KLL epitope.

Assay used: immunoSEQ multiplex PCR; TCRdb lists only in-frame clones, some missing. The data contain 24,000 or so clones, roughly 85% of them singletons. Every patient's tumor was robustly positive for Merkel cell polyomavirus Large T antigen on immunohistochemistry. The specimen was lymph node tissue. These receptors were taken from a man in his fifties with Merkel cell carcinoma.

J is TRBJ2-2 and V is TRBV7-3; no clear D. The germline V and J ends were trimmed by 5 bases and 2 bases, with 9 bases remaining between them. CDR3 length: 14 residues. CDR1 is SGHTA, CDR2 FQGTGA, per germline. Written as DNA, the CDR3 is TGTGCCAGCAGCCCGCGAAGAAACACCGGGGAGCTGTTTTTT. This translates into CASSPRRNTGELFF.

The chain has TRBV7-9 and TRBJ2-5, with 8 nucleotides matching TRBD1. CDR1 SEHNR and CDR2 FQNEAQ come from the germline V gene (reference sequence). The CDR3 covers 13 residues. J was trimmed by 9 bases and V by 2 bases; bases with no gene match: 5. The DNA of the CDR3 is TGTGCCAGCAGCTTATGGACAGGGTCTCCCCAGTACTTC. Its protein product is CASSLWTGSPQYF.

This clone has just one count. The chain uses TRBV7-2 and TRBJ1-2, with 10 bases aligning to TRBD1. The CDR3 runs to 15 residues. V was clipped by 1 base and J by 6 bases; unmatched bases: 5. Germline V gene sequence: CDR1 SGHTA, CDR2 FQGNSA. The CDR3 region has the DNA TGTGCCAGCAGCTTAGGACAGGGGGCCGGGGATGGCTACACCTTC. Translation gives CASSLGQGAGDGYTF.

The rearrangement links TRBV7-8 to TRBJ2-3; 9 positions match TRBD2. The CDR3 has 18 residues. V shed 1 base and J 0 bases; nucleotides not matched to a gene: 8. Per the germline V gene, CDR1 is SGHVS and CDR2 is FQNEAQ. CDR3 sequence: CASSLVAAGGTSTDTQYF. The CDR3 DNA is TGTGCCAGCAGCTTAGTTGCAGCGGGGGGCACGAGCACAGATACGCAGTATTTT.

V gene TRBV6-6 combines with J gene TRBJ1-1, with D tentatively TRBD1 (5 bases). Germline-derived CDR1 and CDR2 are MNHNY and SVGAGI (reference sequence). CDR3 length: 13 amino acids. V was trimmed by 6 bases and J by 3 bases, leaving 11 bases between them. CDR3 sequence (DNA): TGTGCCAGCAGACCCACAGGTGACACTGAAGCTTTCTTT. This translates into CASRPTGDTEAFF.

This rearrangement joins TRBV5-6 to TRBJ1-5, with TRBD1 matching 7 bases. The ends lost 4 bases at V and 5 bases at J; junction bases unmatched: 6. This CDR3 comprises 14 residues. The germline CDR1 and CDR2 sequences are SGHDT and YYEEEE. Written as DNA, the CDR3 is TGTGCCAGCAGCGGAACCGGGACAGATCAGCCCCAGCATTTT. Residues: CASSGTGTDQPQHF.

This clone was counted once. CDR3 loop: CASSIDSSYEQYF. DNA for the CDR3: TGTGCCAGCAGTATCGACAGCTCCTACGAGCAGTACTTC. The rearrangement uses TRBV28 and TRBJ2-7, with a weak D call TRBD1 (5 bases). The CDR3 consists of 13 residues. The ends were cut back, 5 bases at V and 0 bases at J, with 8 bases in the middle. CDR1 is MDHEN and CDR2 is SYDVKM in the germline V gene.

Relative to its sample, this clone is medium-sized. The chain joins TRBV27 to TRBJ1-1, with a tentative D call TRBD1 (5 bases). Germline-derived CDR1 and CDR2 are MNHEY and SMNVEV (reference sequence). The CDR3 spans 15 residues. V was cut by 1 base and J by 3 bases, with 12 bases left in between. The CDR3 reads CASSLYGGGDTEAFF. The CDR3 region has the DNA TGTGCCAGCAGTTTATATGGGGGAGGAGACACTGAAGCTTTCTTT.

The sample holds one count of this clone. The CDR3 sequence: CASSEDRLYTEAFF. The CDR3 DNA is TGTGCCAGTAGCGAAGACAGGCTTTATACTGAAGCTTTCTTT. V gene TRBV19 combines with J gene TRBJ1-1, with D possibly matching TRBD1 (6 bases). V lost 6 bases and J 5 bases, leaving 16 bases between the germline ends. CDR1 is LNHDA, CDR2 SQIVND, per germline (reference sequence). The CDR3 sequence is 14 residues long.

The sample holds a few counts of this clone. The chain combines TRBV4-3 with TRBJ2-7; 7 nucleotides agree with TRBD2. The CDR3 is 15 residues long. The V gene's germline CDR1 is LGHNA and CDR2 YSLEER. V lost 0 bases, J lost 5 bases, and 7 bases stayed unmatched. The CDR3 bases are TGCGCCAGCAGCCAAGATATGGGGGGGTGGGACGAGCAGTACTTC. Its translation is CASSQDMGGWDEQYF.

This sequence joins TRBV28 and TRBJ1-1; D might be TRBD1 (5 bases). The V gene's germline CDR1 is MDHEN and CDR2 SYDVKM. This CDR3 is built from 14 residues. V lost 6 bases and J lost 4, with 15 bases in between. Here the CDR3 reads CASSSPGRGTEAFF. In DNA form, the CDR3 reads TGTGCCAGCAGCTCCCCAGGGAGGGGCACTGAAGCTTTCTTT.

The V call is TRBV5-1, the J call TRBJ2-5, with 9 nucleotides matching TRBD2. The germline V gene encodes CDR1 SGHRS and CDR2 YFSETQ. Trimming took 2 bases from V and 5 from J; bases not matched to a gene: 10. The CDR3 loop spans 16 amino acids. In DNA, the CDR3 is TGCGCCAGCAGCTTAGGTCCCGCTAGCGGGACGGAGACCCAGTACTTC. Its translation: CASSLGPASGTETQYF.

The chain carries TRBV5-1 and TRBJ2-7; D is perhaps TRBD2 (5 bases). V lost 3 bases to trimming and J lost 5 bases, with 15 bases between them. Germline CDR1 is SGHRS and CDR2 is YFSETQ. The CDR3 sequence is 14 residues long. The CDR3 is CASSSGTSGHEQYF. Here the CDR3 DNA reads TGCGCCAGCAGCTCGGGAACATCCGGGCACGAGCAGTACTTC.

The chain carries TRBV28 and TRBJ1-1; TRBD1 matches 8 bases. The CDR3 runs 15 residues. V was clipped by 2 bases and J by 0 bases; unmatched bases: 2. CDR1 and CDR2 (germline): MDHEN, SYDVKM. The CDR3 spells CASSLGDRLNTEAFF. The CDR3 coding sequence is TGTGCCAGCAGTTTAGGGGACAGGCTGAACACTGAAGCTTTCTTT. Supplemented by reference TRBV28 and TRBJ1-1, the full variable domain reads DVKVTQSSRYLVKRTGEKVFLECVQDMDHENMFWYRQDPGLGLRLIYFSYDVKMKEKGDIPEGYSVSREKKERFSLILESASTNQTSMYLCASSLGDRLNTEAFFGQGTRLTVV.

The chain has TRBV15 and TRBJ2-2; 8 bases line up with TRBD1. The junction had 4 bases not matched to a gene; V was cut back by 4 bases and J by 6 bases. Germline-derived CDR1 and CDR2 are LNHNV and YYDKDF (reference sequence). This CDR3 is built from 14 residues. The CDR3 region has the DNA TGTGCCACCAGCAAAAGACAGGGGCCCGGGGAGCTGTTTTTT. It encodes CATSKRQGPGELFF.

The V call is TRBV28, the J call TRBJ1-1, with D perhaps TRBD1 (5 bases). The CDR3 spans 15 residues. Trimming pared 8 bases from V and 0 bases from J, leaving 16 bases between. CDR1 and CDR2 (germline): MDHEN, SYDVKM. As DNA, the CDR3 is TGTGCCAGCCACCAGGCGACAGACATGAACACTGAAGCTTTCTTT. Translated: CASHQATDMNTEAFF.

The chain joins TRBV7-8 to TRBJ2-1; D is unclear. V lost 2 bases to trimming and J lost 0 bases, with 8 bases between them. CDR1 SGHVS and CDR2 FQNEAQ come from the germline V gene. The CDR3 consists of 15 residues. The CDR3 protein is CASSLLADSYNEQFF. In DNA form, the CDR3 reads TGTGCCAGCAGCTTACTGGCGGACTCCTACAATGAGCAGTTCTTC.

The chain employs TRBV27 and TRBJ1-6; possible D gene TRBD1, 5 bases. V was cut by 8 bases and J by 0 bases, with 17 bases left in between. Germline V CDR1 and CDR2: MNHEY, SMNVEV (reference sequence). The CDR3 consists of 17 residues. The CDR3 here is CASPYRGLSSYNSPLHF. CDR3 nucleotide sequence: TGTGCCAGCCCCTATCGGGGGTTAAGCTCCTATAATTCACCCCTCCACTTT.

The chain couples TRBV9 to TRBJ2-1, with 8 positions matching TRBD2. CDR1 SGDLS and CDR2 YYNGEE come from the germline V gene. J was trimmed by 1 base and V by 0 bases; bases with no gene match: 6. This CDR3 region has 17 residues. The CDR3 protein is CASSVVSGGQSYNEQFF. The CDR3 DNA reads as TGTGCCAGCAGCGTAGTATCGGGGGGGCAATCCTACAATGAGCAGTTCTTC.

The V and J genes are TRBV27 and TRBJ2-1, with 9 bases that match TRBD1. The CDR3 length is 15 residues. Germline V CDR1 and CDR2: MNHEY, SMNVEV (reference sequence). Trimming took 5 bases from V and 4 from J; bases not matched to a gene: 6. For the CDR3, the DNA is TGTGCCAGCAGTCTCGGGACAGGGAATTACAATGAGCAGTTCTTC. Protein product: CASSLGTGNYNEQFF.